This TCR beta chain comes out of a study of blood T cell repertoires in COVID-19. Across the whole study: Some COVID-19 samples were acute and others convalescent; all came from the United States, Italy and Spain. Sources were T cells, B-cell-depleted T cells, or PBMCs; the material itself was cDNA or gDNA.

Per the original data handling: Amplifying reference gene primers gave estimates of nucleated cell counts. Assay used: immunoSEQ multiplex PCR; TCRdb lists only in-frame clones, some missing. V and J calls and clone size are copied from that table; D and trimming were computed from the DNA. The repertoire has 210,000 or so clones, approximately 80% of them found once; the top ten carry 3.5% to 5.5%. This clone was seen at least ten times. Participants were aged about 18 to 100 years from 20 to 30 US areas. CDR3 length: 16 residues. V lost 0 bases, J lost 5 bases, and 8 bases stayed unmatched. Germline CDR1 and CDR2: SGDLS and YYNGEE.

Input material: PBMCs or T cells enriched from blood (not recorded which). The sequence was collected from a man aged 25 to 40 with acute COVID-19. The V and J genes are TRBV9 and TRBJ2-3, with 8 positions matching TRBD2. In nucleotides, the CDR3 is TGTGCCAGCAGCGTAGCGGTCGGGGGGGCCCTAGATACGCAGTATTTT. This translates into CASSVAVGGALDTQYF.